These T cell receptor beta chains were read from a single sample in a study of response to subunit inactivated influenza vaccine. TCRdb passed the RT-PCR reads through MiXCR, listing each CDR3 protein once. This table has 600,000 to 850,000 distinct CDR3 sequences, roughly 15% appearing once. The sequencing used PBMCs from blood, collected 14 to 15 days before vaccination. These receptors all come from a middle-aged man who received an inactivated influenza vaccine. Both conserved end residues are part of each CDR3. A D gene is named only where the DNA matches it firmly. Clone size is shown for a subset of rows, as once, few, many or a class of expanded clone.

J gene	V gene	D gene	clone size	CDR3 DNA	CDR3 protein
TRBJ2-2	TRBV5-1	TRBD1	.	TGCGCCAGCCATTGGCTAACTACAGGGGACACCGGGGAGCTGTTTTTT	CASHWLTTGDTGELFF
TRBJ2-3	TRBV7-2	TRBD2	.	TGTGCCAGCAAGCCCCAAGCGGGAGGGTTTACAGATACGCAGTATTTT	CASKPQAGGFTDTQYF
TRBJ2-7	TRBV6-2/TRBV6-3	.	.	TGTGCCAGCAGTTATACGGTGGGGGGCGGAAGCTCCTACGAGCAGTACTTC	CASSYTVGGGSSYEQYF
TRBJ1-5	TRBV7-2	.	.	TGTGCCAGCAGCCTCGACAGGATTGTAAGCAATCAGCCCCAGCATTTT	CASSLDRIVSNQPQHF
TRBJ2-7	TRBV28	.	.	TGTGCCAGCAGTTTATGGTGGGACGAGCAGTACTTC	CASSLWWDEQYF
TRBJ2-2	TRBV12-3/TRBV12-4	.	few	TGTGCCAGCATTCACGCGAACACCGGGGAGCTGTTTTTT	CASIHANTGELFF
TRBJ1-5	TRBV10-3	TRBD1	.	TGTGCCATCCACCGGGACAGAAATCAGCCCCAGCATTTT	CAIHRDRNQPQHF
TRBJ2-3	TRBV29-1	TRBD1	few	TGCAGCGTTGAAGATTGGGACCCCGGGACAGGGGGGAATACGCAGTATTTT	CSVEDWDPGTGGNTQYF
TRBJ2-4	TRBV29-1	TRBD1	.	TGCAGCGTTGAGCAGGGGGCCACAGCCAAAAACATTCAGTACTTC	CSVEQGATAKNIQYF
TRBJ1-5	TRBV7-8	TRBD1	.	TGTGCCAGCACCGTAGACAGGGTCAATCAGCCCCAGCATTTT	CASTVDRVNQPQHF
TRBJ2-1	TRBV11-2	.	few	TGTGCCAGCAGCTTAGGGTCATCCCCCTCTCAGCAGTTCTTC	CASSLGSSPSQQFF
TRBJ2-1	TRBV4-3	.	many	TGCGCCAGCAGCCTCTACAGGGATTATGAGCAGTTCTTC	CASSLYRDYEQFF
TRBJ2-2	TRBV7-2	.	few	TGTGCCAGCAGCGACCTACTCTCGACCGGGGAGCTGTTTTTT	CASSDLLSTGELFF
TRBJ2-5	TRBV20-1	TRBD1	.	TGCAGTGCTAGAAACACCGGGACAGGGTACCAAGAGACCCAGTACTTC	CSARNTGTGYQETQYF
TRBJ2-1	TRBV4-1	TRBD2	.	TGCGCCAGCGCAACTAGCGGGGGGGCCTACAATGAGCAGTTCTTC	CASATSGGAYNEQFF
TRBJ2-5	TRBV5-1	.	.	TGCGCCAGCAGCTTGGGTGTGGCTCCAGAGACCCAGTACTTC	CASSLGVAPETQYF
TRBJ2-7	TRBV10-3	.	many	TGTGCCATCAGCGGCTACACGTTAAACGAGCAGTACTTC	CAISGYTLNEQYF